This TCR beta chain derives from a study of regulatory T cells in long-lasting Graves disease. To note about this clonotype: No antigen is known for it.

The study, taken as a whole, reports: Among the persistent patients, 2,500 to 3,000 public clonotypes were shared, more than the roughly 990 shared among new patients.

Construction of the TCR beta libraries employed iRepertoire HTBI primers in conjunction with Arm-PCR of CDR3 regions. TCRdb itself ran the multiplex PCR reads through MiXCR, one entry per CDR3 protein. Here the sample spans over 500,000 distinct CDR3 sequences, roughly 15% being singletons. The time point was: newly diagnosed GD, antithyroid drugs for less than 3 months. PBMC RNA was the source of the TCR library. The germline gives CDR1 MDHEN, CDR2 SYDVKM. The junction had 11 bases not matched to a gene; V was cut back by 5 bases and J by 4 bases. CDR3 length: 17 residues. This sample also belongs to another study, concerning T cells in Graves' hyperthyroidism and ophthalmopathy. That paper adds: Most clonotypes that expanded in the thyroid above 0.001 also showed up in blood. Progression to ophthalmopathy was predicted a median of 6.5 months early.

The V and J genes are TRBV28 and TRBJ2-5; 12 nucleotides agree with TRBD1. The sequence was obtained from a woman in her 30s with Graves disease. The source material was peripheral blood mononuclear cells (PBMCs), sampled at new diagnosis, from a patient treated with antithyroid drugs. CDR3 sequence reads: CASSQPRDRGRGETQYF. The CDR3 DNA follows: TGTGCCAGCAGTCAACCTCGGGACAGGGGGCGAGGAGAGACCCAGTACTTC.